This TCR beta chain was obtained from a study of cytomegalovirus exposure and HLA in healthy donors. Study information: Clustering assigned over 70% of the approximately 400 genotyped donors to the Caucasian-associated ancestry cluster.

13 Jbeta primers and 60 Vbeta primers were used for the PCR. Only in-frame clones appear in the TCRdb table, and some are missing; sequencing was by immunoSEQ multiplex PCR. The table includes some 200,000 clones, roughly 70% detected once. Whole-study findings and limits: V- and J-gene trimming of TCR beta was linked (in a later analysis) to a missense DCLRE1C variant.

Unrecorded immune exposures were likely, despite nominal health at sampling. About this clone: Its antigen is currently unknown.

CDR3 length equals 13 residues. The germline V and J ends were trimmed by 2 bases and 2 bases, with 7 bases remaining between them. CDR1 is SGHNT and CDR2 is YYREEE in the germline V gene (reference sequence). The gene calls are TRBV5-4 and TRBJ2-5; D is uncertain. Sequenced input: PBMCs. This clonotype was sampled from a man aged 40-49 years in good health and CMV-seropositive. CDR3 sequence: CASSFEPQETQYF. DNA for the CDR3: TGTGCCAGCAGCTTCGAGCCACAAGAGACCCAGTACTTC.